Below, 17 T cell receptor beta chains from the same sample are listed, as sequenced in a study of T cell repertoires in cytomegalovirus infection. No antigens are known for them. TCRdb reprocessed the reads via MiXCR and lists one record per CDR3 protein. The sample holds about 830,000 distinct CDR3 sequences, approximately 32% seen once. Sequencing used cultured CD8+ T cells from PBMCs, obtained from culture after CMV antigen stimulation. These TCRs come from a human donor in good health (CMV status not recorded). Some clones in this sample may be carry-over from other donors' samples.

In this sample, this clonotype turned up a few times. The chain employs TRBV10-2 and TRBJ1-1; D call uncertain. Germline CDR1 WSHSY, CDR2 SAAADI. This CDR3 is built from 15 residues. The V and J ends lost 5 bases and 1 base respectively, with 14 bases between them. The CDR3 sequence is CASSYRDQPNTEAFF. The CDR3 DNA sequence: TGCGCCAGCAGTTACAGAGACCAACCGAACACTGAAGCTTTCTTT.

The V and J genes are TRBV28 and TRBJ2-5; 8 bases match TRBD2. The CDR3 runs 11 residues. J lost 13 bases, V lost 1 base, and 2 bases had no gene match. Germline assignment: CDR1 MDHEN and CDR2 SYDVKM. The CDR3 region has the DNA TGTGCCAGCAGTTTATTGGGGACTAGGTACTTC. It translates to CASSLLGTRYF. Filled out from reference TRBV28 and TRBJ2-5, the complete variable domain reads DVKVTQSSRYLVKRTGEKVFLECVQDMDHENMFWYRQDPGLGLRLIYFSYDVKMKEKGDIPEGYSVSREKKERFSLILESASTNQTSMYLCASSLLGTRYFGPGTRLLVL.

This clonotype was picked up many times. V usage is TRBV6-2 or TRBV6-3 and J usage is TRBJ2-1; 10 nucleotides line up with TRBD2. Germline V gene data show CDR1 as MNHEY and CDR2 as SVGEGT. This CDR3 spans 16 amino acids. The ends lost 7 bases at V and 3 bases at J; junction bases unmatched: 9. CDR3 coding DNA: TGTGCCAGCAAACGGGTAGCGGGGGGATACTACAATGAGCAGTTCTTC. Amino acids: CASKRVAGGYYNEQFF.

In its sample, this clonotype was seen a few times. The V gene is TRBV7-9, the J gene TRBJ1-1, with 9 bases fitting TRBD1. In germline, CDR1 is SEHNR, CDR2 FQNEAQ (reference sequence). The CDR3 has 14 amino acids. J lost 5 bases, V lost 4 bases, and 5 bases had no gene match. CDR3 region: CASSSGTGWTEAFF. CDR3 nucleotides: TGTGCCAGCAGCTCCGGGACAGGGTGGACTGAAGCTTTCTTT. The entire variable domain, with the rest obtained from reference TRBV7-9 and TRBJ1-1, is as follows: DTGVSQNPRHKITKRGQNVTFRCDPISEHNRLYWYRQTLGQGPEFLTYFQNEAQLEKSRLLSDRFSAERPKGSFSTLEIQRTEQGDSAMYLCASSSGTGWTEAFFGQGTRLTVV.

This clonotype was seen a handful of times. This rearrangement joins TRBV7-9 to TRBJ1-4; D may be TRBD1 (6 bases). This CDR3 region has 13 residues. Germline CDR1 is SEHNR and CDR2 is FQNEAQ (reference sequence). The germline V and J ends were trimmed by 4 bases and 7 bases, with 10 bases remaining between them. The CDR3 spells CASSSWTAEKLFF. CDR3 sequence (DNA): TGTGCCAGCAGCTCCTGGACAGCTGAAAAACTGTTTTTT.

The rearrangement joins TRBV4-1 to TRBJ1-1; no reliable D call. Germline values: CDR1 MGHRA, CDR2 YSYEKL. The CDR3 loop spans 13 amino acids. With 1 base removed from V and 6 bases from J, the gap between germline ends came to 9 bases. CDR3 nucleotides: TGCGCCAGCAGCCAAGCCCCTGGCTCTGAAGCTTTCTTT. Residues: CASSQAPGSEAFF.

As concerns this clonotype: One base away lies a much larger clone, so this may be a sequencing read error. The rearrangement uses TRBV7-8 and TRBJ2-7; 8 bases agree with TRBD2. The CDR3 consists of 17 residues. J was trimmed by 3 bases and V by 8 bases; bases with no gene match: 18. Germline loops: CDR1 SGHVS, CDR2 FQNEAQ. CDR3 in DNA: TGTGCCAGCCGAGTCGGCGGGGGGCCCTCCTGGATCTACGAGCAGTACTTC. Amino acid sequence: CASRVGGGPSWIYEQYF.

The chain is built from TRBV3-1 and TRBJ1-2; D is ambiguous. This CDR3 has 13 amino acids. Germline CDR1 LGHDT, CDR2 YNNKEL (reference sequence). V was clipped by 4 bases and J by 4 bases, with 10 bases between them. CDR3 DNA sequence: TGTGCCAGCAGCCCGCAGGCCGCCTATGGCTACACCTTC. This codes for CASSPQAAYGYTF.

V is TRBV27 and J is TRBJ2-1; TRBD2 aligns across 10 bases. The length of the CDR3 is 16 residues. Germline CDR1 and CDR2: MNHEY and SMNVEV (reference sequence). J was trimmed by 8 bases and V by 0 bases; bases with no gene match: 7. DNA for the CDR3: TGTGCCAGCAGTTTATCAAGCGGGGGGGGCCGGGATGAGCAGTTCTTC. Amino acid sequence: CASSLSSGGGRDEQFF.

This clonotype was counted a few times. The rearrangement links TRBV27 to TRBJ1-6; tentative D call: TRBD1 (5 bases). V shed 5 bases and J shed 8 bases, with 16 bases lying between them. CDR1 and CDR2 (germline): MNHEY, SMNVEV (reference sequence). This CDR3 has 15 residues. In DNA form, the CDR3 reads TGTGCCAGCAGTCCACCGGGACGGCCTCATTCACCCCTCCACTTT. Translated: CASSPPGRPHSPLHF.

This clonotype was counted a few times. The chain joins TRBV20-1 to TRBJ1-1, with D possibly being TRBD1 (5 bases). This CDR3 contains 13 residues. CDR1 DFQATT and CDR2 SNEGSKA come from the germline V gene (reference sequence). V was shortened by 7 bases and J by 5 bases, with 17 bases between the two germline ends. DNA for the CDR3: TGCAGTGTTAGGGGTCGGGGGTGGACTGAAGCTTTCTTT. Its translation is CSVRGRGWTEAFF.

The chain couples TRBV2 to TRBJ1-2, with unresolved D. The CDR3 length is 15 residues. Germline CDR1 reads SNHLY; CDR2 reads FYNNEI. The germline V and J ends were trimmed by 3 bases and 0 bases, with 11 bases remaining between them. Here the CDR3 DNA reads TGTGCCAGCAGTGAGGGATGGGGTTCTAACTATGGCTACACCTTC. Protein: CASSEGWGSNYGYTF.

The chain uses TRBV12-3 or TRBV12-4 and TRBJ2-1, with 11 bases fitting TRBD2. CDR3 size: 18 residues. The trim removed 3 bases at V and 0 bases at J, leaving 7 bases unmatched. The DNA of the CDR3 is TGTGCCAGCAGTTTTCTAGCGGGGGGCTTGAGCTCCTACAATGAGCAGTTCTTC. Translating it yields CASSFLAGGLSSYNEQFF.

This clonotype has more than one count but fewer than ten. The gene calls are TRBV19 and TRBJ1-1; possible D gene TRBD1, 5 bases. The V gene lost 5 bases and the J gene lost 0 bases, with 13 bases spanning the gap. Germline V gene data show CDR1 as LNHDA and CDR2 as SQIVND (reference sequence). The CDR3 totals 15 residues. CDR3 sequence: CASSGLGVLNTEAFF. The DNA of the CDR3 is TGTGCCAGTAGTGGGTTAGGGGTGCTGAACACTGAAGCTTTCTTT.

This clonotype was observed a few times. The J gene is TRBJ1-5, the V gene TRBV7-9; 9 nucleotides agree with TRBD1. V gave up 4 bases and J gave up 3 bases; unmatched junction bases: 7. Germline lookup yields CDR1 SEHNR and CDR2 FQNEAQ (reference sequence). The CDR3 runs to 16 residues. The CDR3 is CASSSRDRDFNQPQHF. CDR3 DNA sequence: TGTGCCAGCAGCTCCCGGGACAGGGACTTCAATCAGCCCCAGCATTTT. Variable domain in full (rest from reference TRBV7-9 and TRBJ1-5): DTGVSQNPRHKITKRGQNVTFRCDPISEHNRLYWYRQTLGQGPEFLTYFQNEAQLEKSRLLSDRFSAERPKGSFSTLEIQRTEQGDSAMYLCASSSRDRDFNQPQHFGDGTRLSIL.

This clonotype was seen many times. This rearrangement joins TRBV19 to TRBJ1-5; tentative D call: TRBD1 (6 bases). Trimming took off 6 bases at V and 0 bases at J, with 6 bases between the two ends. From germline, CDR1 is LNHDA and CDR2 SQIVND (reference sequence). The CDR3 is made up of 13 amino acids. The CDR3 loop is CASRDSSNQPQHF. CDR3 nucleotide sequence: TGTGCCAGTAGGGACAGTAGCAATCAGCCCCAGCATTTT. Supplemented by reference TRBV19 and TRBJ1-5, the full variable domain reads DGGITQSPKYLFRKEGQNVTLSCEQNLNHDAMYWYRQDPGQGLRLIYYSQIVNDFQKGDIAEGYSVSREKKESFPLTVTSAQKNPTAFYLCASRDSSNQPQHFGDGTRLSIL.

This clonotype was counted at least ten times. The V call is TRBV29-1, the J call TRBJ1-1; 9 bases fit TRBD1. The trim removed 4 bases at V and 5 bases at J, leaving 8 bases unmatched. The germline V gene encodes CDR1 SQVTM and CDR2 ANQGSEA. CDR3 length: 14 residues. This CDR3 is CSVATGGGRTEAFF. DNA of the CDR3: TGCAGCGTTGCGACAGGGGGGGGTCGGACTGAAGCTTTCTTT.